The source of this T cell receptor beta chain is a study of T cell responses to AZD1222 COVID-19 vaccine. The wider study: Samples with a second dose at about 4 or about 12 weeks were pooled together. Regarding the study as a whole: Donors in the cohort were predominantly white British and more often female, and clonal diversity was possibly underestimated. Recipients of AZD1222 seropositive at baseline numbered only 6 or 7.

Using immunoSEQ multiplex PCR, the repertoire was profiled, and TCRdb retains in-frame clones only, with some absent. The table records approximately 110,000 clones, around 86% of them present only once. Concerning this clone itself: Its antigen is as yet unknown.

This CDR3 has 15 residues. Looked up from germline, CDR1 is SGHDT and CDR2 is YYEEEE. V was trimmed by 3 bases and J by 4 bases, leaving 13 bases between them. The TCR originated in an adult in good health. This material consisted of peripheral blood, taken on day 0 of AZD1222 vaccination. The chain links TRBV5-6 to TRBJ1-4, with TRBD1 as a possible D gene (6 bases). CDR3 amino acids: CASSYRQGINEKLFF. CDR3 DNA sequence: TGTGCCAGCAGCTACCGTCAGGGGATTAATGAAAAACTGTTTTTT.